A selection of T cell receptor beta chains follows, all from one sample in a study of monozygotic twins with inflammatory bowel disease. Reanalyzing the 5' RACE reads, TCRdb keeps one entry per CDR3 protein, without DNA. The table lists 300,000 to 400,000 distinct CDR3 sequences. Sequencing was performed on blood. These receptors all stem from a human donor with ulcerative colitis or Crohn's disease, or a healthy co-twin of an affected twin (not recorded which). CDR3s include the opening cysteine and the closing phenylalanine or tryptophan.

>TRBV7-9|TRBJ2-3
CASSLAPLSDTQYF
>TRBV5-1|TRBJ2-3
CASSAGRTSSDTQYF
>TRBV6-2/TRBV6-3|TRBJ2-5
CASSPPGPGETQYF
>TRBV29-1|TRBJ2-2
CSVAGMDTGELFF
>TRBV11-2|TRBJ2-7
CATSPSGTPSYEQYF
>TRBV24-1|TRBJ2-1
CATSDPPEQFF
>TRBV6-1|TRBJ2-2
CAIVPFGELFF
>TRBV5-1|TRBJ2-7
CASSKGTLTYEQYF
>TRBV9|TRBJ2-2
CASSPLGLAGANTGELFF
>TRBV5-1|TRBJ2-5
CASSTYRQSQETQYF
>TRBV20-1|TRBJ2-3
CSSGIGTDTQYF
>TRBV19|TRBJ1-5
CASTPPGGGAGQPQHF
>TRBV18|TRBJ1-1
CASSPAIMNTEAFF
>TRBV11-2|TRBJ2-1
CASSLDRLAGGYEQFF
>TRBV10-3|TRBJ1-5
CAISEGQGDQPQHF
>TRBV12-3/TRBV12-4|TRBJ2-5
CASSFFRSGGAVETQYF
>TRBV27|TRBJ1-3
CASTPRGGIYF
>TRBV7-8|TRBJ1-2
CASSEPGRNNYGYTF
>TRBV30|TRBJ2-1
CAWKEGVRRYNEQFF
>TRBV6-5|TRBJ2-7
CASSSLGAGIDEQYF
>TRBV7-2|TRBJ2-5
CASSANRGQETQYF
>TRBV12-3/TRBV12-4|TRBJ2-7
CASSHPDRTGGGEQYF
>TRBV7-9|TRBJ2-7
CASSPGGTGGYEQYF
>TRBV20-1|TRBJ2-1
CSAQTTGRSYNEQFF
>TRBV12-3/TRBV12-4|TRBJ1-1
CASIRTEYLNTEAFF
>TRBV27|TRBJ2-3
CASRVGGTTDTQYF
>TRBV27|TRBJ1-5
CASSSGTSTSQPQHF
>TRBV12-3/TRBV12-4|TRBJ1-4
CASSLTRQQGRFF
>TRBV20-1|TRBJ2-7
CSVVGGGPYEQYF
>TRBV7-2|TRBJ2-1
CASEVFGNEQFF
>TRBV7-2|TRBJ2-5
CASSFSGQETQYF
>TRBV11-1|TRBJ1-1
CASSPRTWNTEAFF
>TRBV5-1|TRBJ1-2
CASSLEPNNGYTF
>TRBV4-1|TRBJ1-2
CASSQALRDRAKGYTF
>TRBV7-2|TRBJ1-1
CASSLTDRYTEAFF
>TRBV4-2|TRBJ2-2
CASRGGGPSVTGELFF
>TRBV20-1|TRBJ2-3
CSAAGTELVDTQYF
>TRBV4-1|TRBJ2-3
CASSQAVLGLAVTGAQYF
>TRBV6-5|TRBJ2-3
CASSSNPESTDTQYF
>TRBV18|TRBJ1-5
CASSPLDRGEQPQHF
>TRBV7-3|TRBJ2-3
CASSPTTGTDTQYF
>TRBV14|TRBJ2-1
CASSQIPQTNEQFF
>TRBV12-3/TRBV12-4|TRBJ1-6
CASSLGPPLHF
>TRBV19|TRBJ2-7
CASSIDRGTEWGNRYEQYF
>TRBV9|TRBJ2-7
CASSGGSSGYYEQYF
>TRBV18|TRBJ2-1
CASSPGTGYQFF
>TRBV20-1|TRBJ1-2
CSARDGVDGGYGYTF
>TRBV11-2|TRBJ2-3
CASSLSRATDTQYF
>TRBV20-1|TRBJ2-1
CSARVAGGRGGYNEQFF
>TRBV5-1|TRBJ2-1
CASSLEVLEGNNEQFF
>TRBV12-3/TRBV12-4|TRBJ2-5
CASSPGTGNQTQYF
>TRBV28|TRBJ1-2
CIAGTEGYGYTF
>TRBV6-2/TRBV6-3|TRBJ2-1
CASTHRGVGDEQFF
>TRBV23-1|TRBJ2-3
CASSPGRDTQYF
>TRBV5-6|TRBJ2-7
CASSLVGTGVHEQYF